This T cell receptor (beta chain) was sequenced for a study of control samples from healthy donors and cancer patients. The germline gives CDR1 SGHTA, CDR2 FQGNSA. Trimming cost V 5 bases and J 7 bases, with 15 bases left between them. The CDR3 sequence is 15 residues long. Some clones are missing from TCRdb's copy, which holds only in-frame ones; the method was immunoSEQ multiplex PCR. The sample includes approximately 63,000 clones, around 85% of them seen just once. V and J are TRBV7-2 and TRBJ1-6; the D gene is possibly TRBD1 (5 bases). The TCR comes from a man aged 40-49 years in good health. The sequenced material came from blood. DNA of the CDR3: TGTGCCAGCAGCATCAACCGGGACCCAAATTCACCCCTCCACTTT. This encodes CASSINRDPNSPLHF.